This entry describes one T cell receptor (beta chain). The CDR3 end is not reached by the read, which stops 3 residues before it; the germline J gene fills it in. The CDR3 contains 15 residues. The V and J ends lost 0 bases and 3 bases respectively, with 11 bases between them. Germline values: CDR1 DFQATT, CDR2 SNEGSKA (reference sequence). This record comes from a study of T cells in women clearing cervical HPV infection. Measured with immunoSEQ multiplex PCR; TCRdb has only the in-frame clones, and not every one. This listing includes about 30,000 clones. Each participant carried one incident cervical HPV16 infection only.

The sample comprised blood buffy coat. The receptor was isolated from a woman aged 18 to 75 with a cervical HPV16 infection that either progressed to CIN3+ or cleared (not recorded which). The chain has TRBV20-1 and TRBJ2-2; D gene ambiguous. The covered CDR3 bases are TGCAGTGCTAGAGATTATCAGTTCCACACCGGGGAG. Translated: CSARDYQFHTGE. The complete CDR3 reads CSARDYQFHTGELFF.